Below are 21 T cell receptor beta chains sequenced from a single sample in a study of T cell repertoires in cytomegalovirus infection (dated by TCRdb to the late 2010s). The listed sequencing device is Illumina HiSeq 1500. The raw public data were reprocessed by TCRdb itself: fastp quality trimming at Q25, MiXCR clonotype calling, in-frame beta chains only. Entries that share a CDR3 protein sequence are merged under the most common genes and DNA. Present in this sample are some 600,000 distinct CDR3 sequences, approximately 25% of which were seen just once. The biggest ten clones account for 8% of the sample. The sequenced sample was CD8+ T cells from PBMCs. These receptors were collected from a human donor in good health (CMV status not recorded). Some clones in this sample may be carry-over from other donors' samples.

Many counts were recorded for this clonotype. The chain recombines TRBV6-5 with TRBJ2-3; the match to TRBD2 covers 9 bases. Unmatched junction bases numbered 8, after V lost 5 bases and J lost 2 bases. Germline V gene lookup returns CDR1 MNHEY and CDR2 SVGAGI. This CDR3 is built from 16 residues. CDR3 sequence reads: CASSHRSGGVTDTQYF. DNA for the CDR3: TGTGCCAGCAGTCACCGTAGCGGGGGTGTCACAGATACGCAGTATTTT.

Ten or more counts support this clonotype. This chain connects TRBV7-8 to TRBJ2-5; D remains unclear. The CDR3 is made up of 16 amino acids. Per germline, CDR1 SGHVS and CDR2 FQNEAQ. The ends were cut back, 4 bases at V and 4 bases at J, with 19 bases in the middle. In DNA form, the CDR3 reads TGTGCCAGCAGCTCACCCGACCGGGTACCCTTAGAGACCCAGTACTTC. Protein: CASSSPDRVPLETQYF. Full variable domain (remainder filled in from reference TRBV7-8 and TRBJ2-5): GAGVSQSPRYKVAKRGQDVALRCDPISGHVSLFWYQQALGQGPEFLTYFQNEAQLDKSGLPSDRFFAERPEGSVSTLKIQRTQQEDSAVYLCASSSPDRVPLETQYFGPGTRLLVL.

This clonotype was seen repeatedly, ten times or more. The CDR3 DNA follows: TGTGCCAGCAGCCAGGGGGCCGCGAACACCGGGGAGCTGTTTTTT. Amino acids: CASSQGAANTGELFF. The rearrangement links TRBV7-6 to TRBJ2-2; 8 bases agree with TRBD1. This CDR3 has 15 residues. The trim removed 5 bases at V and 0 bases at J, leaving 2 bases unmatched. Germline CDR1 reads SGHVS; CDR2 reads FNYEAQ.

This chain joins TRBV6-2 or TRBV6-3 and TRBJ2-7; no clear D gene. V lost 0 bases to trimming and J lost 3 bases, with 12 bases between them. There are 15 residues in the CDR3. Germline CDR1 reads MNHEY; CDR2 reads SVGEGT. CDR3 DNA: TGTGCCAGCAGTTACTCGAAGGAGTCAGGCTACGAGCAGTACGTC. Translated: CASSYSKESGYEQYV.

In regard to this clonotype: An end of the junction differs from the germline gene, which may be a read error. The DNA of the CDR3 is TGTAGTGCTAGAGATTCGGGTAGTGGCAGGGGACACCCCCCCAGCCGTAAGAATGAGCAGTTCTTC. Encoded protein: CSARDSGSGRGHPPSRKNEQFF. This sequence joins TRBV20-1 and TRBJ2-1; D is possibly TRBD1 (6 bases). Per germline, CDR1 DFQATT and CDR2 SNEGSKA (reference sequence). CDR3 size: 22 residues.

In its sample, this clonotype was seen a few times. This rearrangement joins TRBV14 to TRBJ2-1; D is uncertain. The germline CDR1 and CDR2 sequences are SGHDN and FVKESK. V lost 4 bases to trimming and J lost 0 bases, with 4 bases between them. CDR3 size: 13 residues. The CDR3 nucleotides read TGTGCCAGCAGCCCTTACTCCTACAATGAGCAGTTCTTC. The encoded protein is CASSPYSYNEQFF.

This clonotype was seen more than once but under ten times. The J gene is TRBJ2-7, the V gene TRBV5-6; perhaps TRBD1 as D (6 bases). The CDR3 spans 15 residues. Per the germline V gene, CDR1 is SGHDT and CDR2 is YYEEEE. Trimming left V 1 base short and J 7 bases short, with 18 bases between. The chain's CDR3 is CASSLRPGESGEQYF. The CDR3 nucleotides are TGTGCCAGCAGCTTGAGGCCAGGGGAGTCGGGGGAGCAGTACTTC.

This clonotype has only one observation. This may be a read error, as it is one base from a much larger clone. Here the CDR3 reads CTSSAWDGIRDRGRGNSYEQYF. The CDR3 bases are TGTACCAGCAGCGCCTGGGACGGAATCCGGGACAGGGGGCGCGGGAACTCCTACGAGCAGTACTTC. The chain joins TRBV7-9 to TRBJ2-7, with 12 bases identical to TRBD1. CDR1 and CDR2 (germline): SEHNR, FQNEAQ (reference sequence). The CDR3 extends over 22 amino acids.

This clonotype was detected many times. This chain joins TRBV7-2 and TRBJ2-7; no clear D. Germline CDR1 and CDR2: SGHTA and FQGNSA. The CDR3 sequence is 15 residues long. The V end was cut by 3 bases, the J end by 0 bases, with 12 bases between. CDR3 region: CASSLKPVVSYEQYF. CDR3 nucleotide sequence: TGTGCCAGCAGCTTGAAACCGGTCGTCTCCTACGAGCAGTACTTC.

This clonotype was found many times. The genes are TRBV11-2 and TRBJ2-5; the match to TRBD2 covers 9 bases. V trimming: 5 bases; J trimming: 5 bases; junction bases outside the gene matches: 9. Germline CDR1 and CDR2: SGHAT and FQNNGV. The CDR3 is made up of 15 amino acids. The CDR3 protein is CASSPGLARGETQYF. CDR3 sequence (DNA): TGTGCCAGCAGCCCAGGACTAGCGCGGGGCGAGACCCAGTACTTC. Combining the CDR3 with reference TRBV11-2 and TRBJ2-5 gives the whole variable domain EAGVAQSPRYKIIEKRQSVAFWCNPISGHATLYWYQQILGQGPKLLIQFQNNGVVDDSQLPKDRFSAERLKGVDSTLKIQPAKLEDSAVYLCASSPGLARGETQYFGPGTRLLVL.

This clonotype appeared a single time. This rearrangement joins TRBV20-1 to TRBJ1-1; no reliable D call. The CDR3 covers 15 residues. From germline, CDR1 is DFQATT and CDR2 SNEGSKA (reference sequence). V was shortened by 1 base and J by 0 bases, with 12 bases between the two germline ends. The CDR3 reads CSARVSRRLNTEAFF. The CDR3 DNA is TGCAGTGCTAGAGTATCCAGGAGATTGAACACTGAAGCTTTCTTT.

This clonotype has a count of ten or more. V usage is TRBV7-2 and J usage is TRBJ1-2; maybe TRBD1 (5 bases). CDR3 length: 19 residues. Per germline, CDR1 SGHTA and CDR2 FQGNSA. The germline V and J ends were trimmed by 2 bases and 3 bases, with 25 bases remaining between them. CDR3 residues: CASSLSHGASEVFDYGYTF. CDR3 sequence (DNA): TGTGCCAGCAGCTTATCGCACGGGGCGTCAGAGGTATTCGACTATGGCTACACCTTC.

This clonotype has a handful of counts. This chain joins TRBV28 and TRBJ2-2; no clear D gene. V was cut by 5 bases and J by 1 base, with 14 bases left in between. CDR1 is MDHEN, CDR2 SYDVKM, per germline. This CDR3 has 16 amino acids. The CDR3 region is CASSPDGTRNTGELFF. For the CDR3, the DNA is TGTGCCAGCAGTCCTGACGGAACAAGGAACACCGGGGAGCTGTTTTTT.

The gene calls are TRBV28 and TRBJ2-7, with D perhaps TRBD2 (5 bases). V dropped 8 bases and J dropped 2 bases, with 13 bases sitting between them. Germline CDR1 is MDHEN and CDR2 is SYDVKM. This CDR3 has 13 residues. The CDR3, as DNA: TGTGCCAGCGGACTGGTTCGCACCTACGAGCAGTACGTC. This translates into CASGLVRTYEQYV.

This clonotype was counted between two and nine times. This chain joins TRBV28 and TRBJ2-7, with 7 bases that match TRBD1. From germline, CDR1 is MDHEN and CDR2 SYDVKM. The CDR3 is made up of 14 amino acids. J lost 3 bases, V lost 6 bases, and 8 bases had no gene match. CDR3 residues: CASSETGTDYEQYV. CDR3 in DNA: TGTGCCAGCAGCGAGACCGGGACAGACTACGAGCAGTACGTC.

The CDR3: CASSRDPGATNEKLFF. The CDR3 DNA sequence: TGTGCCAGCAGCCGAGATCCAGGGGCAACTAATGAAAAACTGTTTTTT. V usage is TRBV4-2 and J usage is TRBJ1-4, with D perhaps matching TRBD1 (6 bases). Germline V CDR1 and CDR2: LGHNA, YNFKEQ. The CDR3 sequence is 16 residues long. Trimming took 4 bases from V and 0 from J, leaving 12 bases between them.

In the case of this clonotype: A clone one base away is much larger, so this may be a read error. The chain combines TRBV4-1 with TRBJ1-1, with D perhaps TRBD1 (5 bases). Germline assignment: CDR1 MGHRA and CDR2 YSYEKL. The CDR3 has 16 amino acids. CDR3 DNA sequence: TGCGCCAGCAGCCAAGATAATCAGGGACGCCGTACTGAAACTTTCTTT. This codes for CASSQDNQGRRTETFF.

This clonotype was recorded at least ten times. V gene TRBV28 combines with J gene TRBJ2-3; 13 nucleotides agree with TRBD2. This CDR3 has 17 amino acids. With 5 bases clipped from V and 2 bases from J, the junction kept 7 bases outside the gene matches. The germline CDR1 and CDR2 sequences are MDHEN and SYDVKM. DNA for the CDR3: TGTGCCAGCAGTCGACTAGCGGGGGGCCCTTCCACAGATACGCAGTATTTT. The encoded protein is CASSRLAGGPSTDTQYF.

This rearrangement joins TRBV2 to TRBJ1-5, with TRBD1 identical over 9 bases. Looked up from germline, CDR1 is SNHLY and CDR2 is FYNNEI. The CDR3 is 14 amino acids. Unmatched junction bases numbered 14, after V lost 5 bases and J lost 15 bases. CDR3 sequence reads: CASSSGTGPITGHF. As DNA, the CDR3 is TGTGCCAGCAGTTCCGGGACAGGGCCGATCACGGGGCATTTT. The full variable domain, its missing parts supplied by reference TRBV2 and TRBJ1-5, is EPEVTQTPSHQVTQMGQEVILRCVPISNHLYFYWYRQILGQKVEFLVSFYNNEISEKSEIFDDQFSVERPDGSNFTLKIRSTKLEDSAMYFCASSSGTGPITGHFGDGTRLSIL.

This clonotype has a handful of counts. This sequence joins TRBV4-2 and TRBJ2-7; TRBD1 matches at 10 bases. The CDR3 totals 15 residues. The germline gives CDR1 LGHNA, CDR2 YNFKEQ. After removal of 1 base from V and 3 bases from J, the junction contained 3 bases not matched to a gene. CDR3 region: CASSQGTGGGYEQYF. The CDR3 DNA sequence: TGTGCCAGCAGCCAAGGGACAGGGGGAGGCTACGAGCAGTACTTC.

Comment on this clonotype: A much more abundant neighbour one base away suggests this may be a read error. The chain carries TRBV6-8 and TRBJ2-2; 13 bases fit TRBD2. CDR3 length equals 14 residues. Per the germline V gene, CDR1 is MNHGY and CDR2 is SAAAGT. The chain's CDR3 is CTSSGLAGEGELFF. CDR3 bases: TGTACCAGCAGTGGACTAGCGGGGGAGGGGGAGCTGTTTTTT.